The rows below give T cell receptor beta chains drawn from one sample of a study of cytomegalovirus exposure and HLA in healthy donors. Profiling relied on immunoSEQ multiplex PCR, and the TCRdb table lists in-frame clones only, not all of them. The sample records about 160,000 clones, about 72% being singletons. Sequenced input: PBMCs. The receptors were sampled from a man in his 60s in good health and CMV-seronegative. CDR3s include the opening cysteine and the closing phenylalanine or tryptophan. D genes are given only for firm matches. Clone size is stated in some rows and not others, as once, few, many or a class when expanded.

V gene	clone size	D gene	J gene	CDR3 DNA	CDR3 protein
TRBV4-1	-	TRBD1	TRBJ2-7	TGCGCCAGCAGCCGCGCCGGGACAGTCTCCTACGAGCAGTACTTC	CASSRAGTVSYEQYF
TRBV9	once	-	TRBJ1-2	TGTGCCAGCAGCGTAGAACAGGGCTCGGGCTACACCTTC	CASSVEQGSGYTF
TRBV6-5	few	TRBD2	TRBJ2-7	TGTGCCAGCAGTTACTCCTCCCAAGCGGGAGGGCGCGAGCAGTACTTC	CASSYSSQAGGREQYF
TRBV28	-	TRBD1	TRBJ2-6	TGTGCCAGCAGCCAAACCGGGACAGGGTGGGCCGGGGCCAACGTCCTGACTTTC	CASSQTGTGWAGANVLTF
TRBV28	-	-	TRBJ1-5	TGTGCCAGCAGGCCCGGGGGGAGGGACGGTCAGCCCCAGCATTTT	CASRPGGRDGQPQHF
TRBV5-6	-	-	TRBJ1-4	TGTGCCAGCAGCTTGTCAGGTGTGGAAAAACTGTTTTTT	CASSLSGVEKLFF
TRBV7-2	-	-	TRBJ1-4	TGTGCCAGCAGCTTGGAGGGTATTAGGGCAACTAATGAAAAACTGTTTTTT	CASSLEGIRATNEKLFF
TRBV2	-	TRBD1	TRBJ1-6	TGTGCCAGCACCTCCCGGGACAGCTCTTCAAATTCACTCCTCCACTTT	CASTSRDSSSNSLLHF
TRBV9	-	TRBD2	TRBJ2-3	TGTGCCAGCAGCCCCCGCGAAGGACTAGCGGGGGGGACCACAGATACGCAGTATTTT	CASSPREGLAGGTTDTQYF
TRBV9	-	-	TRBJ2-3	TGTGCCAGCAGCGTAGTGCCAGGGATAGATACGCAGTATTTT	CASSVVPGIDTQYF
TRBV28	-	TRBD1	TRBJ2-5	TGTGCCAGCAGTTTGCCCCGGGGACAGGGGCTAGGAGAGACCCAGTACTTC	CASSLPRGQGLGETQYF
TRBV5-4	-	TRBD1	TRBJ2-7	TGTGCCAGCAGCTACGGGACAGGGGGACAAATCAGTACGCGGGAGCAGTACTTC	CASSYGTGGQISTREQYF
TRBV19	once	-	TRBJ2-2	TGTGCCAGTAGTATAGGCCAGGTGAACACCGGGGAGCTGTTTTTT	CASSIGQVNTGELFF
TRBV5-8	-	TRBD1	TRBJ1-2	TGTGCCAGCAGCCAAAAACAGGGGGCGTTGGGCTACACCTTC	CASSQKQGALGYTF
TRBV30	-	-	TRBJ1-6	TGTGCCTGGAGTTCGGGTCCCCCAGGGGATTCACCCCTCCACTTT	CAWSSGPPGDSPLHF
TRBV10-3	-	TRBD1	TRBJ1-2	TGTGCCATCAGTGAGTCGGGGACAGGGGGCGATGGCTACACCTTC	CAISESGTGGDGYTF
TRBV25-1	-	-	TRBJ2-1	TGTGCCAGCAGCGATCACTACAGGGCATACAATGAGCAGTTCTTC	CASSDHYRAYNEQFF
TRBV27	-	-	TRBJ1-4	TGTGCCAGCAGTCCGGGGACTAGGGAAAAACTGTTTTTT	CASSPGTREKLFF
TRBV9	-	-	TRBJ2-1	TGTGCCAGCAGCGTAGTCGAGGGGGGGTCCTACAATGAGCAGTTCTTC	CASSVVEGGSYNEQFF
TRBV29-1	-	TRBD1	TRBJ2-7	TGCAGCGTTGAGGAGACAGGGGACGAGCAGTACTTC	CSVEETGDEQYF
TRBV7-3	-	-	TRBJ2-1	TGTGCCAGCAGCCTCGGGACTGGAGGCATGCAGTTCTTC	CASSLGTGGMQFF
TRBV19	few	TRBD2	TRBJ2-1	TGTGCCAGTAGTGGTCGGACTAGCGGGACTCCTAGCTCCTACAATGAGCAGTTCTTC	CASSGRTSGTPSSYNEQFF
TRBV4-3	-	TRBD1	TRBJ2-5	TGCGCCAGCAGCCAACAGACAGGGATCGGAGAGACCCAGTACTTC	CASSQQTGIGETQYF
TRBV10-3	few	TRBD1	TRBJ1-5	TGTGCCAGCGGGACAGCCGATAGCAATCAGCCCCAGCATTTT	CASGTADSNQPQHF
TRBV10-2	-	TRBD1	TRBJ1-5	TGCGCCAGCAGCGAAGGGGACAGGGGAAATCAGCCCCAGCATTTT	CASSEGDRGNQPQHF